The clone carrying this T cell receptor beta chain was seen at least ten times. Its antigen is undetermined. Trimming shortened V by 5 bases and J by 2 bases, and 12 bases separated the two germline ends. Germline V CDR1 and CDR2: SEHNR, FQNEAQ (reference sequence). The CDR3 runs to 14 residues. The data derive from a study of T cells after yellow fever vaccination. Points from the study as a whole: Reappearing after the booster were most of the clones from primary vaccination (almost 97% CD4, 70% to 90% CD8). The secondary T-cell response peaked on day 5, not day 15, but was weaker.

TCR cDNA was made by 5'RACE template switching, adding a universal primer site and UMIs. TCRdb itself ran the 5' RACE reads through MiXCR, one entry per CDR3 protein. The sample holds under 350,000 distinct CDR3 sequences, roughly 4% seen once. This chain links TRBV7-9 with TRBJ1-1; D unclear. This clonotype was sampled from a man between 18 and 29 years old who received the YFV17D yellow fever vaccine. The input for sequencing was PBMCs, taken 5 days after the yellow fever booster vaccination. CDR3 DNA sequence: TGTGCCAGCAGCCCCCCAAGGTATAACACTGAAGCTTTCTTT. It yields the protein CASSPPRYNTEAFF.